One and the same sample provided the 25 T cell receptor beta chains below, sequenced in a study of blood T cell repertoires in COVID-19. The data were produced by immunoSEQ multiplex PCR, yet TCRdb's version contains in-frame clones alone and is incomplete. The sample lists about 190,000 clones, 65% to 85% occurring once. Sequencing was done on a sample of PBMCs or T cells enriched from blood (not recorded which). The source is a woman younger than 45 who had recovered from COVID-19.

V usage is TRBV5-5 and J usage is TRBJ2-1; TRBD2 agrees at 7 bases. V gave up 4 bases and J gave up 8 bases; unmatched junction bases: 9. Germline-derived CDR1 and CDR2 are SGHKS and YYEKEE (reference sequence). This CDR3 spans 14 amino acids. CDR3 bases: TGTGCCAGCAGCACCCTGACTAGCCCCCATGAGCAGTTCTTC. Its protein product is CASSTLTSPHEQFF.

The chain links TRBV6-4 to TRBJ1-2, with D perhaps matching TRBD1 (5 bases). Germline CDR1 reads MRHNA; CDR2 reads SNTAGT. V dropped 6 bases and J dropped 8 bases, with 10 bases sitting between them. This CDR3 spans 11 amino acids. DNA for the CDR3: TGTGCCAGCAGGGGACTCTTGGGCTACACCTTC. It translates to CASRGLLGYTF.

The chain combines TRBV19 with TRBJ1-5; 9 bases are a match to TRBD1. The CDR3 is made up of 16 amino acids. Germline loops: CDR1 LNHDA, CDR2 SQIVND (reference sequence). With 3 bases clipped from V and 0 bases from J, the junction kept 3 bases outside the gene matches. The CDR3 region has the DNA TGTGCCAGTAGTATCGGGACAGGGTTTAGCAATCAGCCCCAGCATTTT. Amino acids: CASSIGTGFSNQPQHF.

This clone was seen just once. The chain has TRBV7-6 and TRBJ1-1; the match to TRBD1 covers 7 bases. CDR1 and CDR2 from the germline V gene are SGHVS and FNYEAQ. The V and J ends lost 6 bases and 4 bases, in that order; junction bases with no gene match: 8. The CDR3 contains 14 residues. CDR3 DNA: TGTGCCAGCAGGCCAGACAGGGACGGCACTGAAGCTTTCTTT. The encoded protein is CASRPDRDGTEAFF.

This chain links TRBV7-3 with TRBJ1-1; no clear D. The V gene lost 5 bases and the J gene lost 5 bases, with 18 bases spanning the gap. This CDR3 contains 15 residues. Germline V gene sequence: CDR1 SGHTA, CDR2 FQGTGA. CDR3 in amino acids: CASSPRRARYTEAFF. In DNA form, the CDR3 reads TGTGCCAGCAGCCCCAGGAGGGCACGATATACTGAAGCTTTCTTT.

The chain recombines TRBV5-1 with TRBJ1-2, with a weak D call TRBD1 (6 bases). CDR3 length: 14 amino acids. Trimming removed 0 bases from V and 2 bases from J, with 8 bases in between. From germline, CDR1 is SGHRS and CDR2 YFSETQ. The CDR3 spells CASSLVDSNYGYTF. For the CDR3, the DNA is TGCGCCAGCAGCTTGGTGGACAGCAACTATGGCTACACCTTC.

About this clone: An end of the junction does not agree with germline; a read error may underlie this. The CDR3 nucleotides are TGTGCCAGCAGCCCGAACACGAATACCGGGGAGCTGTTTTTT. It is translated as CASSPNTNTGELFF. The chain uses TRBV3-1 (or the pseudogene TRBV3-2) and TRBJ2-2; no clear D gene. The CDR3 contains 14 residues. Germline-derived CDR1 and CDR2 are LGHDT and YNNKEL (reference sequence).

V and J are TRBV5-6 and TRBJ1-4, with 7 bases matching TRBD1. The germline V gene has CDR1 SGHDT and CDR2 YYEEEE. There are 12 residues in the CDR3. V was pared by 2 bases and J by 13 bases, with 5 bases of the junction left unmatched. Here the CDR3 reads CASSFSTGRLFF. DNA for the CDR3: TGTGCCAGCAGCTTCTCGACAGGGAGACTGTTTTTT.

The rearrangement joins TRBV16 to TRBJ2-7, with TRBD1 matching 7 bases. The germline V gene has CDR1 KGHSY and CDR2 FQNENV. The ends lost 2 bases at V and 0 bases at J; junction bases unmatched: 4. The CDR3 extends over 15 amino acids. The DNA of the CDR3 is TGTGCCAGCAGCCAAAGGGACAGAGGCTCCTACGAGCAGTACGTC. Its translation: CASSQRDRGSYEQYV.

V is TRBV6-5 and J is TRBJ2-7; D possibly corresponds to TRBD2 (5 bases). Trimming cost V 5 bases and J 7 bases, with 15 bases left between them. The CDR3 totals 13 residues. Per the germline V gene, CDR1 is MNHEY and CDR2 is SVGAGI. The CDR3 region has the DNA TGTGCCAGCAGTCGGACTCCCACGGGGGAGCAGTACTTC. Protein: CASSRTPTGEQYF.

V gene TRBV5-6 combines with J gene TRBJ2-7; the D is unclear. The germline V gene encodes CDR1 SGHDT and CDR2 YYEEEE. The CDR3 covers 14 residues. Trimming took 2 bases from V and 3 from J, leaving 12 bases between them. The CDR3 spells CASSLGDLYYEQYV. The CDR3 DNA reads as TGTGCCAGCAGCTTAGGAGACCTATACTACGAGCAGTACGTC.

This sequence joins TRBV5-5 and TRBJ2-1; 7 bases are shared with TRBD1. The CDR3 consists of 14 residues. V was pared by 5 bases and J by 1 base, with 3 bases of the junction left unmatched. Germline V gene lookup returns CDR1 SGHKS and CDR2 YYEKEE (reference sequence). The CDR3 region is CASSKTGSYNEQFF. Here the CDR3 DNA reads TGTGCCAGCAGTAAGACAGGGTCCTACAATGAGCAGTTCTTC. Full variable domain (missing parts from reference TRBV5-5 and TRBJ2-1): DAGVTQSPTHLIKTRGQQVTLRCSPISGHKSVSWYQQVLGQGPQFIFQYYEKEERGRGNFPDRFSARQFPNYSSELNVNALLLGDSALYLCASSKTGSYNEQFFGPGTRLTVL.

The chain carries TRBV19 and TRBJ1-5, with a tentative D call TRBD1 (6 bases). There are 12 residues in the CDR3. CDR1 and CDR2 (germline): LNHDA, SQIVND (reference sequence). V gave up 7 bases and J gave up 5 bases, with 9 bases separating them. The CDR3 sequence: CASNRGYQPQHF. DNA of the CDR3: TGTGCCAGTAATAGGGGGTATCAGCCCCAGCATTTT.

J is TRBJ2-5 and V is TRBV28, with a possible D match to TRBD2 (6 bases). CDR1 is MDHEN, CDR2 SYDVKM, per germline. V was pared by 2 bases and J by 1 base, with 14 bases between. CDR3 length equals 16 residues. The CDR3 protein is CASSLLGEVVQETQYF. CDR3 DNA: TGTGCCAGCAGTTTACTGGGGGAGGTAGTCCAAGAGACCCAGTACTTC.

This clone was observed once. The chain joins TRBV9 to TRBJ2-1, with D tentatively TRBD1 (5 bases). The CDR3 consists of 15 residues. Trimming stripped 9 bases from V and 4 bases from J, with 20 bases between. The germline gives CDR1 SGDLS, CDR2 YYNGEE. The CDR3 nucleotides read TGTGCCACGCACCACCCCGGACACCGGTACAATGAGCAGTTCTTC. Amino acids: CATHHPGHRYNEQFF.

This clone was seen more than once but under ten times. A junction end diverges from the germline sequence, so it may reflect a read error. This chain links TRBV20-1 with TRBJ1-4; 7 bases are shared with TRBD1. CDR3 length equals 9 residues. Germline CDR1 DFQATT, CDR2 SNEGSKA (reference sequence). The CDR3 nucleotides are TGCAGGACAGGGATCCCAAACGTTTTT. Amino acid sequence: CRTGIPNVF.

The DNA of the CDR3 is TGTGCCAGCAGTGAAAACAGGGGAGCGAGGGAGACCCAGTACTTC. It yields the protein CASSENRGARETQYF. This chain connects TRBV6-1 to TRBJ2-5, with 7 bases identical to TRBD1. The V segment lost 2 bases and the J segment 5 bases; nucleotides outside the gene matches: 8. CDR1 and CDR2 (germline): MNHNS, SASEGT. The CDR3 is 15 residues long.

The chain has TRBV2 and TRBJ2-4; 11 nucleotides align to TRBD1. The CDR3 sequence is 18 residues long. From germline, CDR1 is SNHLY and CDR2 FYNNEI. V lost 0 bases, J lost 10 bases, and 14 bases stayed unmatched. Here the CDR3 DNA reads TGTGCCAGCAGTGAAGCGCTTCGGGACAGGGGGTCCCAGGGGATTCAGTACTTC. Amino acid sequence: CASSEALRDRGSQGIQYF.

This rearrangement joins TRBV3-1 (or the pseudogene TRBV3-2) to TRBJ2-2, with 8 bases fitting TRBD2. The germline gives CDR1 LGHDT, CDR2 YNNKEL (reference sequence). The trim removed 5 bases at V and 5 bases at J, leaving 4 bases unmatched. The CDR3 is 14 residues long. The CDR3 region is CASSARLATGELFF. The CDR3 bases are TGTGCCAGCAGCGCCAGACTAGCGACCGGGGAGCTGTTTTTT.

The CDR3 protein is CATKGVMNTGELFF. The DNA for the CDR3 is TGCGCCACCAAGGGAGTAATGAACACCGGGGAGCTGTTTTTT. The chain couples TRBV5-1 to TRBJ2-2; D may be TRBD2 (5 bases). Deletions cut 9 bases from V and 1 base from J, with 13 bases between. This CDR3 has 14 residues. CDR1 is SGHRS and CDR2 is YFSETQ in the germline V gene.

This chain joins TRBV11-3 and TRBJ2-2, with 12 bases lining up with TRBD2. V was clipped by 5 bases and J by 5 bases; unmatched bases: 3. Germline loops: CDR1 SGHNT, CDR2 YENEEA. This CDR3 is 15 amino acids long. CDR3 region: CASSATSGGTGELFF. The CDR3 DNA reads as TGTGCCAGCAGCGCGACTAGCGGGGGTACCGGGGAGCTGTTTTTT.

The V and J genes are TRBV6-5 and TRBJ1-2; D ambiguous. Germline V gene sequence: CDR1 MNHEY, CDR2 SVGAGI. The CDR3 has 12 residues. Trimming shortened V by 6 bases and J by 8 bases, and 13 bases separated the two germline ends. CDR3 residues: CASRTQAQGYTF. The CDR3 DNA reads TGTGCCAGCAGGACCCAGGCGCAGGGCTACACCTTC.

This clone showed up just once. The chain links TRBV7-9 to TRBJ1-4; 7 bases align to TRBD1. Looked up from germline, CDR1 is SEHNR and CDR2 is FQNEAQ (reference sequence). This CDR3 region has 18 residues. V lost 7 bases to trimming and J lost 7 bases; unmatched junction nucleotides: 21. The CDR3 DNA reads as TGTGCCAGCACCCCTGGAATCGACAGGGCAACCAGAGGTGAAAAACTGTTTTTT. Its protein is CASTPGIDRATRGEKLFF.

The chain combines TRBV29-1 with TRBJ2-5; D is unclear. Germline V CDR1 and CDR2: SQVTM, ANQGSEA. The CDR3 totals 11 residues. The CDR3 bases are TGCAGTAATGTGGTCGGGGAGACCCAGTACTTC. Its protein is CSNVVGETQYF.

The gene calls are TRBV6-1 and TRBJ1-1; no clear D. The V end was cut by 2 bases, the J end by 7 bases, with 14 bases between. The CDR3 runs 14 residues. Germline-derived CDR1 and CDR2 are MNHNS and SASEGT. CDR3 protein: CASSEMRVSLEAFF. CDR3 sequence (DNA): TGTGCCAGCAGTGAAATGAGAGTTTCTCTTGAAGCTTTCTTT.